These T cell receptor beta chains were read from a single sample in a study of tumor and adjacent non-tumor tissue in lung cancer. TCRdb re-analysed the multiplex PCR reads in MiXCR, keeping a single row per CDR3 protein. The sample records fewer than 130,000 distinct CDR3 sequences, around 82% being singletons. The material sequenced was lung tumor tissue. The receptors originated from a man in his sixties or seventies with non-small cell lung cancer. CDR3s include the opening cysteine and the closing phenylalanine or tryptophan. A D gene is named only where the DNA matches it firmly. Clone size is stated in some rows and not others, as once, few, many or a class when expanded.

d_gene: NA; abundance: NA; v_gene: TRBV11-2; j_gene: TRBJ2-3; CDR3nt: TGTGCCACGCCTAGTCGGAGCATAGATACGCAGTATTTT; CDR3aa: CATPSRSIDTQYF
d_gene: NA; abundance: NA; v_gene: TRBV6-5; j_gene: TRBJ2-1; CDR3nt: TGTGCCAGCAGTTACGGCGTAGGGTATTACTACAATGAGCAGTTCTTC; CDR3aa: CASSYGVGYYYNEQFF
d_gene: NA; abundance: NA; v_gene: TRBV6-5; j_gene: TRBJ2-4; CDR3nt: TGTGCCAGCAGGGGCGGTCGCCTAGCCAAAATCATTCAGTATTTC; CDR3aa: CASRGGRLAKIIQYF
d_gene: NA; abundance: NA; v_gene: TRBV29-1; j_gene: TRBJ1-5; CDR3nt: TGCAGCGTAGAGGTACAGCCTAACAGGGCCCTCTTCAATGAGCCCCAGCATTTT; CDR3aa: CSVEVQPNRALFNEPQHF
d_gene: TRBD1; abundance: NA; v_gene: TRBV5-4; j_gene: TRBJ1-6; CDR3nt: TGTGCCAGCAACCGAACAGGGGATCATAATACACCCCTCCACTTT; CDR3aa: CASNRTGDHNTPLHF
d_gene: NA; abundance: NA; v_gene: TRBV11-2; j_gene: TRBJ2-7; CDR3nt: TGTGCCAGTAGCCAATGGACCGAGTGCGAGCTGTACTTC; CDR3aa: CASSQWTECELYF
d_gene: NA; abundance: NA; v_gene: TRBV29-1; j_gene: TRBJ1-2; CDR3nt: TGCAGCGCCGAGAGAGGGAAGCCTAACTGTGGGTACACCTTC; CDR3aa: CSAERGKPNCGYTF
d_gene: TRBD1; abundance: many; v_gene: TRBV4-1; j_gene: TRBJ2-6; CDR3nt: TGCGCCAGCAGCCAAGATGTTTCCGGGACAGGCTCTGGGGCCAACGTCCTGACTTTC; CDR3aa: CASSQDVSGTGSGANVLTF
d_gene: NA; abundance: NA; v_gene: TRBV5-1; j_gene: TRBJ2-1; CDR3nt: TGCTCAAGCAGCGGGGGACAGGGTTTGAATGAGCAGTTCTTC; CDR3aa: CSSSGGQGLNEQFF
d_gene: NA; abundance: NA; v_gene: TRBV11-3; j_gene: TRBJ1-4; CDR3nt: TGTGCCAGCAGTACGACAGTCTATGGTGAAAAACTGTTTTTT; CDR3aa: CASSTTVYGEKLFF